Below, one T cell receptor (beta chain) is given with its context. Which antigen it targets is not known. Nothing much larger sits one base from this clone, and base qualities are not available. Its CDR3 holds 12 amino acids, cysteine through phenylalanine. CDR3 DNA only is kept here, 36 bases in frame from base 1. Reading the germline V gene (reference sequence) gives CDR1 DFQATT and CDR2 SNEGSKA. V and J are truncated by 5 bases and 1 base respectively, leaving an intervening sequence of 8 bases. This sample was taken from a study of T cells after yellow fever vaccination (dated by TCRdb to between 2018 and 2021). For context, the study as a whole: Libraries from fractions with low cell numbers were prepared with the SMART-Seq v4 Ultra Low Input RNA kit. To follow T-cell clones before and after primary and booster YFV17D yellow fever vaccination, bulk TCR alpha and beta repertoires were sequenced over time. Two healthy male donors, one aged 18 to 30 and one aged 30 to 40 years, made up the cohort. Blood was drawn at multiple timepoints before and after primary and secondary immunization, with bulk PBMC replicates and cell subsets isolated.

What the research found in general, with its limitations: Only two donors were included in the study, so the extent to which the findings can be generalized is limited. FACS-sorted repertoires could contain abundant contaminating clonotypes from the bulk population, so computational filtering was required. Most clones expanded after primary vaccination (almost 98% of CD4 and 88% of CD8) were re-detected after the booster, suggesting that broad memory maintenance occurred. A small fraction of clonotypes showed up in both the CD4 and CD8 compartments, probably as a result of convergent recombination. Compared with the primary T-cell response, the secondary T-cell response was weaker but faster, peaking on day 5 rather than day 15.

TCR cDNA was synthesized by 5'RACE template switching, which introduced a universal primer site and unique molecular identifiers. Priming for cDNA synthesis came from both the TCR alpha and TCR beta constant segments. Libraries were amplified in two PCR steps, with sample barcodes and sequencing adapters added in the second step. Sequencing of libraries was done on Illumina HiSeq 2500 (2x100 bp) or NovaSeq (2x150 bp). From the authors' description of their analysis: Reads were demultiplexed and collapsed into UMI consensus sequences with MIGEC, and V(D)J alignment was performed with MiXCR. Clonotypes responding to the vaccine were identified with edgeR on replicate PBMC samples, with the criteria of FDR below 0.01 and a log2 fold change above 5 up to day 15. Each bulk clonotype received a CD4 or CD8 identity based on whether the sequenced CD4 or CD8 repertoire contained that clonotype at higher abundance. TCRdb reanalyzed the raw reads on its own, using fastp at Q25 for trimming and MiXCR for clone calling, and kept in-frame beta chains. Rows with a matching CDR3 protein are joined into one entry that keeps the most common DNA and genes. TCRdb assigned the V and J calls; the authors' analysis was not used. Across this sample there are about 350,000 distinct CDR3 sequences, with 11% seen only once. More than 15% of the sample is taken by the ten largest.

The treatment or condition label corresponds to: live attenuated yellow fever vaccine strain. At each blood-draw timepoint, two biological replicates of bulk PBMCs were obtained. A standard Ficoll-Paque protocol was used to isolate PBMCs from peripheral blood. TriZol was used to extract RNA from bulk PBMCs, CD4 and CD8 fractions, and dextramer-positive and dextramer-negative fractions. The clonotype comes from a man younger than 35 who received the YFV17D yellow fever vaccine. The sequenced sample was PBMCs, obtained on the day of the first yellow fever vaccination. Here the chain combines TRBV20-1 and TRBJ1-1, with no reliable assignment of the D segment. The CDR3 sequence is CSARRQNTEAFF. The DNA sequence is TGCAGTGCTCGGCGCCAGAACACTGAAGCTTTCTTT.